This record covers a single TCR beta chain. Its target is not known. This sample's time point: week 11, during vaccination. Every vaccination contained 300 ug of the mutant IDH1 20-mer peptide and was paired with topical imiquimod. This sample is part of a study of a mutant IDH1 vaccine in newly diagnosed glioma. V shed 2 bases and J 0 bases; nucleotides not matched to a gene: 9. CDR3 length: 17 residues. Per the germline V gene, CDR1 is LNHNV and CDR2 is YYDKDF (reference sequence). The assay was immunoSEQ multiplex PCR, and TCRdb's table has in-frame clones only and misses some. The sample records about 66,000 clones, roughly 84% being singletons.

V and J are TRBV15 and TRBJ1-1, with 7 positions matching TRBD1. The clonotype originates from a woman between 45 and 65 years old with glioma. The source was PBMCs, collected from a glioma patient whose treatment included an IDH1 peptide vaccine. The CDR3 nucleotides are TGTGCCACCAGCAGATCAGCTTGGGGACAGATGAACACTGAAGCTTTCTTT. This translates into CATSRSAWGQMNTEAFF.